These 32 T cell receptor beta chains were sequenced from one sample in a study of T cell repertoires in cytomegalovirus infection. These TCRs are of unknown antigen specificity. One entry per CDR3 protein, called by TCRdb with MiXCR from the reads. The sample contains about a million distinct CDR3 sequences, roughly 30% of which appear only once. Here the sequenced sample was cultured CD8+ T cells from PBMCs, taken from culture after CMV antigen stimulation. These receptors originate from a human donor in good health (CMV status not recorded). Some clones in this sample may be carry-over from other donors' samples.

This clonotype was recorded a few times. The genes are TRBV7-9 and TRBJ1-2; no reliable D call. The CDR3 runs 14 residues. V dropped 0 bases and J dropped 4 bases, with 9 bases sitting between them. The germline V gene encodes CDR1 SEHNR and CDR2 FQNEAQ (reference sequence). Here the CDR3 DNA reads TGTGCCAGCAGCTTAGCAGGGAGCAGCTATGGCTACACCTTC. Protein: CASSLAGSSYGYTF. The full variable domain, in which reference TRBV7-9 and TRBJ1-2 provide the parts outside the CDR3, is DTGVSQNPRHKITKRGQNVTFRCDPISEHNRLYWYRQTLGQGPEFLTYFQNEAQLEKSRLLSDRFSAERPKGSFSTLEIQRTEQGDSAMYLCASSLAGSSYGYTFGSGTRLTVV.

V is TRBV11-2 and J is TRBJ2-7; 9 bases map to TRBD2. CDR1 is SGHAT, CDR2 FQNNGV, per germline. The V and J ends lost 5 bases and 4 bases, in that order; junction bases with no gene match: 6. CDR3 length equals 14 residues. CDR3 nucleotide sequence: TGTGCCAGCAGCCTCCCTAGCGGGGATTACGAGCAGTACGTC. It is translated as CASSLPSGDYEQYV.

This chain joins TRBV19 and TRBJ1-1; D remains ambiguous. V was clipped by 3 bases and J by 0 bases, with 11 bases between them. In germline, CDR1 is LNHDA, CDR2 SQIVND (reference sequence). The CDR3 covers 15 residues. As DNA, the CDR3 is TGTGCCAGTAGTATGGAGAGAGGGATGAACACTGAAGCTTTCTTT. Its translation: CASSMERGMNTEAFF. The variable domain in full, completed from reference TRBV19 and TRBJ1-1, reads DGGITQSPKYLFRKEGQNVTLSCEQNLNHDAMYWYRQDPGQGLRLIYYSQIVNDFQKGDIAEGYSVSREKKESFPLTVTSAQKNPTAFYLCASSMERGMNTEAFFGQGTRLTVV.

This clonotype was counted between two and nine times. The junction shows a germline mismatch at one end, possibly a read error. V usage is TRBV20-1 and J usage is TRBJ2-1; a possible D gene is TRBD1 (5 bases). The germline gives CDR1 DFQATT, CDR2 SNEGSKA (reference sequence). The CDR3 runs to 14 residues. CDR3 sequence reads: CSARLSGAYDEQFF. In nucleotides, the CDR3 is TGCAGTGCTAGACTAAGTGGGGCCTACGATGAGCAGTTCTTC.

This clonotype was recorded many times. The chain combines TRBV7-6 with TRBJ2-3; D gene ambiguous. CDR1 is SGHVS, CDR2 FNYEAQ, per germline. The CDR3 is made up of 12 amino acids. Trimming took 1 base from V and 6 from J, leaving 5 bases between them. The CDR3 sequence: CASSLGFDTQYF. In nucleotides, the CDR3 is TGTGCCAGCAGCTTAGGGTTTGATACGCAGTATTTT.

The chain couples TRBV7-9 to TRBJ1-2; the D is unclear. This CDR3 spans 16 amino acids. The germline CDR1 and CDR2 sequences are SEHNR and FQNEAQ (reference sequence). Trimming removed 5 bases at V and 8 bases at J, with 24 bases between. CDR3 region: CASSPKGTSVRPGYTF. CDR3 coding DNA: TGTGCCAGCAGCCCTAAGGGTACATCAGTCCGTCCAGGCTACACCTTC.

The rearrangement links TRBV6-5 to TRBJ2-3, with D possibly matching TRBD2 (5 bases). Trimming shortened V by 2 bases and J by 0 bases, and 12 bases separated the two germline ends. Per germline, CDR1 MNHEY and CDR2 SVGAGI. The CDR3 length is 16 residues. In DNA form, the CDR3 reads TGTGCCAGCAGTTACGAGGTAGCGTCTAGCACAGATACGCAGTATTTT. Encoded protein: CASSYEVASSTDTQYF.

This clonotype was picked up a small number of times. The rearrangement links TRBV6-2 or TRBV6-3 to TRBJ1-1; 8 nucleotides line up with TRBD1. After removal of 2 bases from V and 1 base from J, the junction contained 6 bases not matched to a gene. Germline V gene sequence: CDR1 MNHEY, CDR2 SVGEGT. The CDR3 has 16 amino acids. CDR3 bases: TGTGCCAGCAGTTACCCCCAGGGGGCCTGGAACACTGAAGCTTTCTTT. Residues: CASSYPQGAWNTEAFF.

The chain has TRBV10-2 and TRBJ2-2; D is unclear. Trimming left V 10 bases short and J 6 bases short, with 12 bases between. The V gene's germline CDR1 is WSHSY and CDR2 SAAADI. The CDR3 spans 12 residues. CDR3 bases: TGCGCCATCGAAATCCAGTCCGGGGAGCTGTTTTTT. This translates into CAIEIQSGELFF.

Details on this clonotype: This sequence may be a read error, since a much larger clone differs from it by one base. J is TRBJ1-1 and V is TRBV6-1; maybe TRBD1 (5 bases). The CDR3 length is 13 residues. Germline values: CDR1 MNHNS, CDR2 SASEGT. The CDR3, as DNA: TGTGTCAGCAGCCGGGGACCGAACACTGAAGCTTTCTTT. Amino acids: CVSSRGPNTEAFF.

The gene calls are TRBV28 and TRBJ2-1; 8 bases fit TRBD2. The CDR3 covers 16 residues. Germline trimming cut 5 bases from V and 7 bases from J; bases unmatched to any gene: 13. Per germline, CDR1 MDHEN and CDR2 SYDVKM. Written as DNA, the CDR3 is TGTGCCAGCAGTCTGCCGGGCGGGGGGCCGAGTAATGAGCAGTTCTTC. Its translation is CASSLPGGGPSNEQFF.

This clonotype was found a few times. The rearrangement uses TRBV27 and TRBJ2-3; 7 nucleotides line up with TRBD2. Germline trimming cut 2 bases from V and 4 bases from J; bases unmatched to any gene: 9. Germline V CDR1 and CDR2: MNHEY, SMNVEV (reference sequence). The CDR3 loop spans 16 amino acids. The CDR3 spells CASSLAPSGASDTQYF. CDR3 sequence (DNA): TGTGCCAGCAGTTTAGCTCCCAGCGGGGCATCAGATACGCAGTATTTT.

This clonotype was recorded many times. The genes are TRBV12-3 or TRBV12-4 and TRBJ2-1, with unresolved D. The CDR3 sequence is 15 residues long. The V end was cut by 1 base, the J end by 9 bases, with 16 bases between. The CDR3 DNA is TGTGCCAGCAGTTTAGGCGGAACGGGCTTTTTTGAGCAGTTCTTC. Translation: CASSLGGTGFFEQFF.

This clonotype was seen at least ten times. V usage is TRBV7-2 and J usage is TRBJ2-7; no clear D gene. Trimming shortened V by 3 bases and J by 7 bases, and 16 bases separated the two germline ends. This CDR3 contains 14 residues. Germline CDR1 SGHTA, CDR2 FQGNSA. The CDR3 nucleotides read TGTGCCAGCAGCTTTTCCGGGTCCTCATGGGAGCAGTACGTC. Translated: CASSFSGSSWEQYV.

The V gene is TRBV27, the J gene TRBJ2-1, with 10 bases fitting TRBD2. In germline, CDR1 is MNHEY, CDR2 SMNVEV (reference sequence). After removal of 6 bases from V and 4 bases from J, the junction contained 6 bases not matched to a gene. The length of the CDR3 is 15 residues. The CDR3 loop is CASSLSGGQYNEQFF. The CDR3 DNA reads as TGTGCCAGCAGCCTTAGCGGGGGGCAGTACAATGAGCAGTTCTTC.

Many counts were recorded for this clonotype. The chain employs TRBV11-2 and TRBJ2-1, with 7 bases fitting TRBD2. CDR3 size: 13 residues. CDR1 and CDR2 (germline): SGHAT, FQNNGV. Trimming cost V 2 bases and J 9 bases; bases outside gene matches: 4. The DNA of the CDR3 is TGTGCCAGCAGCTTACCCCGCGGGGGTGAGCAGTTCTTC. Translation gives CASSLPRGGEQFF.

CDR3 protein: CSVHWAGRAYYNEQFF. The CDR3 region has the DNA TGCAGCGTCCACTGGGCAGGGAGGGCCTACTACAATGAGCAGTTCTTC. This chain links TRBV29-1 with TRBJ2-1; 7 nucleotides match TRBD2. Germline loops: CDR1 SQVTM, CDR2 ANQGSEA. CDR3 size: 16 residues. The J segment lost 3 bases and the V segment lost 6 bases, leaving 14 bases of the junction unmatched.

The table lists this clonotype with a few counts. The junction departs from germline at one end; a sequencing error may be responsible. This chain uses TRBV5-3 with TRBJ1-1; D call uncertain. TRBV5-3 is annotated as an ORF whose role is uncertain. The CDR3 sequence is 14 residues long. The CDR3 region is CASSLSVRDTEAFF. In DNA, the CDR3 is TGTGCCAGCAGCTTGAGTGTAAGGGACACTGAAGCTTTCTTT.

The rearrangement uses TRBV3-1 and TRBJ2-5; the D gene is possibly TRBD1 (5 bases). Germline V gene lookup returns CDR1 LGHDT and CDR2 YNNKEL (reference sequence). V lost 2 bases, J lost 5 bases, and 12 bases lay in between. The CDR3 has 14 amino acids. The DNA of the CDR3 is TGTGCCAGCAGCCAAAATCAGGGTGTGGAGACCCAGTACTTC. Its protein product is CASSQNQGVETQYF.

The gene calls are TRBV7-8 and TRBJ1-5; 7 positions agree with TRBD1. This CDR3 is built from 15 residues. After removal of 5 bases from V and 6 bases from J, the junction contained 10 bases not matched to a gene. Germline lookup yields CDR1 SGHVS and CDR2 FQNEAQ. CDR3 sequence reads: CASSPDREEGQPQHF. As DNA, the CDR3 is TGTGCCAGCAGCCCCGACAGGGAGGAGGGTCAGCCCCAGCATTTT.

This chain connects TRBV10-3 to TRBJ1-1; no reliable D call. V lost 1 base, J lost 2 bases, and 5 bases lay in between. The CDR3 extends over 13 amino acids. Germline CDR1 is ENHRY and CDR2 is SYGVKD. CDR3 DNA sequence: TGTGCCATCAGTGAGTTGCCTAACACTGAAGCTTTCTTT. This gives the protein CAISELPNTEAFF.

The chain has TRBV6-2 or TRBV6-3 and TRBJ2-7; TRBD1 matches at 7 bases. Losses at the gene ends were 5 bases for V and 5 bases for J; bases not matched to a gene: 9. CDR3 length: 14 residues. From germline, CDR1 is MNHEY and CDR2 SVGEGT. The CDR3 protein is CASSDHPTGHEQYV. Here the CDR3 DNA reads TGTGCCAGCAGTGACCACCCGACAGGGCACGAGCAGTACGTC.

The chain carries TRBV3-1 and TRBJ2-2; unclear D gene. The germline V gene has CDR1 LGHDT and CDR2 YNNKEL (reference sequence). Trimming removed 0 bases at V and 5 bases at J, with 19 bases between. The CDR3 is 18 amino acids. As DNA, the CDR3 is TGTGCCAGCAGCCAAGAAGGTCTCTGGGCTGTGGGGACCGGGGAGCTGTTTTTT. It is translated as CASSQEGLWAVGTGELFF.

CDR3 in amino acids: CASSSGTPTYNEQFF. The CDR3 DNA is TGTGCCAGCAGTTCCGGGACACCTACCTACAATGAGCAGTTCTTC. The chain combines TRBV6-2 or TRBV6-3 with TRBJ2-1, with D maybe TRBD1 (6 bases). Per the germline V gene, CDR1 is MNHEY and CDR2 is SVGEGT. Trimming left V 4 bases short and J 2 bases short, with 12 bases between. This CDR3 spans 15 amino acids.

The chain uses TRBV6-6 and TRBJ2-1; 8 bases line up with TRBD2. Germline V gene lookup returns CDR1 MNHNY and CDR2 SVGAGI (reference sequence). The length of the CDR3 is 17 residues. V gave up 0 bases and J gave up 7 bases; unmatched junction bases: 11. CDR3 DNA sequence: TGTGCCAGCAGTTACTCGATATCACGGGGGGGCCGAAATGAGCAGTTCTTC. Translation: CASSYSISRGGRNEQFF.

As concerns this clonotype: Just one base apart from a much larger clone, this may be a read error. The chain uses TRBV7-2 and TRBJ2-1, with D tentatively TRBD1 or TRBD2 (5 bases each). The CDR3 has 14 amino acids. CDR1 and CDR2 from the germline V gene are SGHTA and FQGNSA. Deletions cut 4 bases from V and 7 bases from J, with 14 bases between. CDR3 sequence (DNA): TGTGCCAGCAGCTACGAGGGGCAGAAGAATGAGCAGTTCTTC. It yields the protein CASSYEGQKNEQFF. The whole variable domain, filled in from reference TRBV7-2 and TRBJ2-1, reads GAGVSQSPSNKVTEKGKDVELRCDPISGHTALYWYRQSLGQGLEFLIYFQGNSAPDKSGLPSDRFSAERTGGSVSTLTIQRTQQEDSAVYLCASSYEGQKNEQFFGPGTRLTVL.

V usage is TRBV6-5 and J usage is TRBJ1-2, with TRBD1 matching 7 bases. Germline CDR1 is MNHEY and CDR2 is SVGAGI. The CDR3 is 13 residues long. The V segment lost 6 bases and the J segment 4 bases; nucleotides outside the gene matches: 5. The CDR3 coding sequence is TGTGCCAGCAGCACTTCAGGGGGCTATGGCTACACCTTC. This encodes CASSTSGGYGYTF.

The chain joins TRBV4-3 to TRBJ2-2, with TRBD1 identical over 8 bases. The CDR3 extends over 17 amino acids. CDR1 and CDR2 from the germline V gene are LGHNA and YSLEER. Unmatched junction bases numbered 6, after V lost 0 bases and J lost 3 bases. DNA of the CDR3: TGCGCCAGCAGCCAAGATCGGCGACAGGGGTACACCGGGGAGCTGTTTTTT. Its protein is CASSQDRRQGYTGELFF.

The CDR3 spells CATSDLSQRKAGVQETQYF. Here the CDR3 DNA reads TGTGCCACCAGTGATTTATCACAGCGTAAAGCGGGGGTACAAGAGACCCAGTACTTC. The rearrangement joins TRBV24-1 to TRBJ2-5; TRBD2 matches 8 bases. The germline V gene has CDR1 KGHDR and CDR2 SFDVKD. This CDR3 is 19 amino acids long. The ends lost 1 base at V and 2 bases at J; junction bases unmatched: 14.

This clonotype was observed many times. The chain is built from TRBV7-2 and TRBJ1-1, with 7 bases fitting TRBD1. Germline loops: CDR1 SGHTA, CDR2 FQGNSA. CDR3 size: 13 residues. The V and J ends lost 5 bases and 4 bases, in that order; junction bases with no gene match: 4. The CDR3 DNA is TGTGCCAGCAGCGAGGGGACAGTCACTGAAGCTTTCTTT. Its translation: CASSEGTVTEAFF.

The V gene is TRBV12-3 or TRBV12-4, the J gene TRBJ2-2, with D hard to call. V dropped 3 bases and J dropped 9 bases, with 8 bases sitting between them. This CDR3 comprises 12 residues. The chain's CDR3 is CASSFPTRELFF. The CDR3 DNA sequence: TGTGCCAGCAGTTTCCCGACGCGGGAGCTGTTTTTT.

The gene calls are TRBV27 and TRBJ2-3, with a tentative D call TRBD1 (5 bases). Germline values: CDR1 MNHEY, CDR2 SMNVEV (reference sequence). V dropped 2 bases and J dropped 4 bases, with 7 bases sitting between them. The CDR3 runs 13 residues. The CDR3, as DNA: TGTGCCAGCAGTTTACAGGGTGCAGATACGCAGTATTTT. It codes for CASSLQGADTQYF.